This entry features one TCR beta chain sequence. Its antigen is unknown. The CDR3 has 15 amino acids. No DNA has been recorded. The germline V gene encodes CDR1 SGHRS and CDR2 YFSETQ. This entry comes from a study of synovial regulatory T cells in juvenile arthritis. The data were produced by immunoSEQ multiplex PCR, yet TCRdb's version contains in-frame clones alone and is incomplete. Its table records about 9,700 clones. General study findings and limits: Synovial Teff and blood CPL repertoires partially overlapped with iaTreg TCR repertoires, which were largely patient-private. Inflammation-associated Treg cells in blood had less TCR diversity than the remaining blood Treg cells. CDR3 overlap with synovial Tregs was higher for iaTregs than other blood Tregs.

Material for sequencing was Treg cells from blood. Indicated subset: remaining (HLA-DR-negative) circulating blood Treg cells. This chain links TRBV5-1 with TRBJ1-2. The clonotype originates from a donor aged 2 to 35 with juvenile idiopathic arthritis. The CDR3 sequence: CASSLGKAKDYGYTF.